This T cell receptor beta chain came from a study of blood T cell repertoires in COVID-19. Across the study: Sites across the United States, Italy and Spain contributed samples from acute and convalescent COVID-19.

Profiling relied on immunoSEQ multiplex PCR, and the TCRdb table lists in-frame clones only, not all of them. This sample has approximately 100,000 clones, with approximately 83% found just once. Germline values: CDR1 LGHDT, CDR2 YNNKEL (reference sequence). V shed 1 base and J 8 bases; nucleotides not matched to a gene: 10. The CDR3 has 16 residues. This chain uses TRBV3-1 (or the pseudogene TRBV3-2) with TRBJ2-3; 9 bases are shared with TRBD2. The sequence was obtained from a woman in her forties or fifties who had recovered from COVID-19. Sequencing used PBMCs or T cells enriched from blood (not recorded which). The CDR3 spells CASSQVPSGARGTQYF. The CDR3 DNA is TGTGCCAGCAGCCAAGTGCCTAGCGGGGCCCGCGGTACGCAGTATTTT.